This entry concerns a single T cell receptor beta chain. Across 20 to 25 US areas, participants ranged in age from 18 to 89 years. Participants reported their clinical history, and cohort assignment relied on those reports. Source study methods: Reference gene primers were amplified, and this amplification served to estimate nucleated cell counts. The assay was immunoSEQ multiplex PCR, and TCRdb's table has in-frame clones only and misses some. That table is the source of V, J and clone size, and D and trimming were worked out from the DNA. The repertoire consists of more than 110,000 clones, with about nine tenths occurring once and the leading ten covering less than 5.5%. This sample was included in a study of blood T cell repertoires in COVID-19. Study background: Whether acute or convalescent, the COVID-19 samples came from the United States, Italy and Spain.

The CDR3 length is 14 residues. V lost 3 bases, J lost 6 bases, and 16 bases lay in between. Germline CDR1 and CDR2: SGDLS and YYNGEE. The sequenced sample consisted of PBMCs or T cells enriched from blood (not recorded which). The chain joins TRBV9 to TRBJ2-7, with D perhaps matching TRBD1 (6 bases). The TCR was taken from a man between 45 and 60 years old who had recovered from COVID-19. Written as DNA, the CDR3 is TGTGCCAGCAGCGCCGAGGGGGTAGGGGGCGAGCAGTACTTC. Translation gives CASSAEGVGGEQYF.